Below, 18 T cell receptor beta chains from the same sample are listed, as sequenced in a study of response to subunit inactivated influenza vaccine. TCRdb itself ran the RT-PCR reads through MiXCR, one entry per CDR3 protein. The data contain some 300,000 distinct CDR3 sequences, approximately 21% of them singletons. The specimen comprised PBMCs from blood, sampled approximately 20 months after vaccination. The origin of the receptors is a man between 50 and 69 years old who received an inactivated influenza vaccine.

This clonotype was counted a few times. This chain connects TRBV24-1 to TRBJ2-1; no definite D call. The CDR3 spans 11 residues. Germline-derived CDR1 and CDR2 are KGHDR and SFDVKD. The V end lost 0 bases, the J end lost 7 bases, and 0 bases lay between the germline ends. The CDR3 coding sequence is TGTGCCACCAGTGATTTGAATGAGCAGTTCTTC. Translated, it gives CATSDLNEQFF.

The chain joins TRBV12-3 or TRBV12-4 to TRBJ1-3; D is undetermined. There are 12 residues in the CDR3. Trimming removed 10 bases at V and 2 bases at J, with 9 bases between. The DNA of the CDR3 is TGTGCCATTGGAATAACTGGAAACACCATATATTTT. It yields the protein CAIGITGNTIYF.

This clonotype was seen at least ten times. The gene calls are TRBV6-2 or TRBV6-3 and TRBJ1-2; 8 bases are a match to TRBD1. CDR1 is MNHEY and CDR2 is SVGEGT in the germline V gene. J lost 8 bases, V lost 5 bases, and 4 bases had no gene match. The CDR3 consists of 12 residues. CDR3 amino acids: CASSHDRGGYTF. The DNA of the CDR3 is TGTGCCAGCAGTCATGACAGGGGCGGCTACACCTTC.

The chain joins TRBV4-2 to TRBJ2-3, with TRBD2 matching over 13 bases. The CDR3 extends over 18 amino acids. Per the germline V gene, CDR1 is LGHNA and CDR2 is YNFKEQ. V shed 3 bases and J 1 base; nucleotides not matched to a gene: 7. The CDR3 DNA is TGTGCCAGCAGCCATTACGGACTAGCGGGAGAGGGCACAGATACGCAGTATTTT. The encoded protein is CASSHYGLAGEGTDTQYF.

This clonotype has at least ten counts. The chain recombines TRBV4-3 with TRBJ1-2; TRBD1 is a possible D gene (5 bases). The CDR3 is 15 residues long. Germline V lookup: CDR1 LGHNA, CDR2 YSLEER. V shed 1 base and J shed 2 bases, with 11 bases lying between them. The CDR3 bases are TGCGCCAGCAGCCAAGGGGAGGGGACGAACTATGGCTACACCTTC. Translation gives CASSQGEGTNYGYTF.

The chain joins TRBV6-5 to TRBJ2-1; D might be TRBD2 (6 bases). Germline loops: CDR1 MNHEY, CDR2 SVGAGI. The CDR3 consists of 15 residues. The V gene lost 2 bases and the J gene lost 0 bases, with 8 bases spanning the gap. The CDR3: CASSYGGTSYNEQFF. The CDR3 DNA reads as TGTGCCAGCAGTTACGGCGGGACCTCCTACAATGAGCAGTTCTTC.

This clonotype was counted at least ten times. This chain links TRBV28 with TRBJ1-1; no clear D gene. V dropped 7 bases and J dropped 2 bases, with 17 bases sitting between them. The CDR3 is 15 residues long. Germline V gives CDR1 MDHEN, CDR2 SYDVKM. The CDR3 spells CASTITRAINTEAFF. CDR3 DNA sequence: TGTGCCAGCACCATAACTAGGGCGATTAACACTGAAGCTTTCTTT.

The sample holds a few counts of this clonotype. The V and J genes are TRBV11-2 and TRBJ1-6, with a possible D match to TRBD1 (5 bases). Germline V lookup: CDR1 SGHAT, CDR2 FQNNGV. V lost 0 bases, J lost 10 bases, and 13 bases lay in between. The CDR3 length is 15 residues. CDR3 sequence reads: CASSLDLGVGSPLHF. The CDR3 DNA reads TGTGCCAGCAGCTTAGATCTGGGGGTTGGGTCACCCCTCCACTTT.

J is TRBJ1-1 and V is TRBV5-1; perhaps TRBD1 as D (6 bases). This CDR3 has 14 amino acids. Per the germline V gene, CDR1 is SGHRS and CDR2 is YFSETQ. Trimming took 1 base from V and 5 from J, leaving 12 bases between them. CDR3 loop: CASSLWSGETEAFF. In nucleotides, the CDR3 is TGCGCCAGCAGCTTGTGGTCAGGGGAGACTGAAGCTTTCTTT.

CDR3 residues: CSVGVSETQYF. DNA of the CDR3: TGCAGCGTGGGGGTTTCGGAGACCCAGTACTTC. The chain recombines TRBV29-1 with TRBJ2-5; either TRBD1 or TRBD2 may fit D (5 bases each). V was pared by 6 bases and J by 5 bases, with 10 bases between. This CDR3 region has 11 residues. Germline V gene data show CDR1 as SQVTM and CDR2 as ANQGSEA. Full variable domain (outside the CDR3, taken from reference TRBV29-1 and TRBJ2-5): SAVISQKPSRDICQRGTSLTIQCQVDSQVTMMFWYRQQPGQSLTLIATANQGSEATYESGFVIDKFPISRPNLTFSTLTVSNMSPEDSSIYLCSVGVSETQYFGPGTRLLVL.

This clonotype has a handful of counts. The chain combines TRBV15 with TRBJ2-1, with D uncertain. CDR1 and CDR2 from the germline V gene are LNHNV and YYDKDF (reference sequence). V gave up 0 bases and J gave up 4 bases, with 7 bases separating them. This CDR3 is 14 amino acids long. For the CDR3, the DNA is TGTGCCACCAGCAGAGACCCAGGTTACAATGAGCAGTTCTTC. As protein: CATSRDPGYNEQFF.

This chain connects TRBV20-1 to TRBJ1-1; TRBD1 is a possible D gene (6 bases). Germline CDR1 and CDR2: DFQATT and SNEGSKA (reference sequence). The CDR3 totals 14 residues. V was pared by 0 bases and J by 5 bases, with 13 bases between. This CDR3 is CSARDLGGRTEAFF. The CDR3 nucleotides read TGCAGTGCTAGAGATCTGGGGGGCCGTACTGAAGCTTTCTTT.

CDR3: CASSELGTGELFF. In DNA form, the CDR3 reads TGTGCCAGCAGTGAGTTGGGCACCGGGGAGCTGTTTTTT. V is TRBV25-1 and J is TRBJ2-2, with unresolved D. The CDR3 is made up of 13 amino acids. The germline V gene has CDR1 MGHDK and CDR2 SYGVNS. V was cut by 3 bases and J by 4 bases, with 6 bases left in between.

The rearrangement uses TRBV11-2 and TRBJ2-1, with 10 bases identical to TRBD2. The CDR3 spans 15 residues. CDR1 and CDR2 from the germline V gene are SGHAT and FQNNGV. V dropped 5 bases and J dropped 10; count of bases not matched to a gene: 11. CDR3 sequence: CASSVAGTSAPEQFF. CDR3 nucleotide sequence: TGTGCCAGCAGCGTAGCCGGGACTAGCGCCCCGGAGCAGTTCTTC.

This chain uses TRBV7-9 with TRBJ1-5; D is uncertain. The V and J ends lost 5 bases and 8 bases respectively, with 19 bases between them. The germline CDR1 and CDR2 sequences are SEHNR and FQNEAQ (reference sequence). The CDR3 sequence is 15 residues long. CDR3: CASSEGFRPIEPQHF. The DNA of the CDR3 is TGTGCCAGCAGCGAGGGCTTTCGGCCCATCGAGCCCCAGCATTTT.

The sample holds a few counts of this clonotype. The chain links TRBV10-3 to TRBJ2-3, with D unclear. CDR3 size: 15 residues. Trimming took 3 bases from V and 1 from J, leaving 11 bases between them. Germline V gene sequence: CDR1 ENHRY, CDR2 SYGVKD. The CDR3 DNA reads as TGTGCCATCAGTGAAAAGGTCACTCGCACAGATACGCAGTATTTT. This codes for CAISEKVTRTDTQYF.

This clonotype was observed a handful of times. The chain combines TRBV10-3 with TRBJ2-2; the D call may be TRBD1 or TRBD2 (5 bases each). Trimming left V 0 bases short and J 7 bases short, with 12 bases between. The germline V gene encodes CDR1 ENHRY and CDR2 SYGVKD. The CDR3 contains 15 residues. In DNA form, the CDR3 reads TGTGCCATCAGTGAGTCTGGGACCCTCGGCGGGGAGCTGTTTTTT. Translating it yields CAISESGTLGGELFF.

This clonotype has only a few counts. The V and J genes are TRBV4-2 and TRBJ1-1, with D maybe TRBD1 (6 bases). The V gene's germline CDR1 is LGHNA and CDR2 YNFKEQ. V gave up 1 base and J gave up 5 bases, with 14 bases separating them. There are 15 residues in the CDR3. The CDR3 coding sequence is TGTGCCAGCAGCCAAGCTGAGGGGGTAGGTACTGAAGCTTTCTTT. Translating it yields CASSQAEGVGTEAFF.